The 21 T cell receptor beta chains below all came from one sample that was sequenced in a study of identical twins. TCRdb re-analysed the 5' RACE reads in MiXCR, keeping a single row per CDR3 protein. The sample includes some 1,600,000 distinct CDR3 sequences, about 31% of them seen just once. Sequenced input: cord blood. The receptors derive from a newborn girl in good health.

This chain joins TRBV6-1 and TRBJ1-5; a weak D match, TRBD1 (6 bases). This CDR3 spans 13 amino acids. Germline CDR1 and CDR2: MNHNS and SASEGT. Trimming cost V 10 bases and J 5 bases, with 15 bases left between them. DNA for the CDR3: TGTGCCACCGGACGACAGGCTGATCAGCCCCAGCATTTT. This codes for CATGRQADQPQHF.

The V gene is TRBV11-1, the J gene TRBJ2-3; D may correspond to TRBD1 or TRBD2 (5 bases each). There are 16 residues in the CDR3. V lost 1 base to trimming and J lost 2 bases, with 13 bases between them. Germline V gene lookup returns CDR1 SGHAT and CDR2 FQDESV (reference sequence). The DNA of the CDR3 is TGTGCCAGCAGCTTAGTACCGGGGACCTACACAGATACGCAGTATTTT. The encoded protein is CASSLVPGTYTDTQYF.

J is TRBJ2-7 and V is TRBV20-1; no firm D call. This CDR3 has 13 amino acids. Between the trimmed V and J ends, which lost 6 bases and 3 bases, there was a span of 15 bases. Germline CDR1 DFQATT, CDR2 SNEGSKA (reference sequence). The CDR3 here is CSADSEQHYEQYF. CDR3 coding DNA: TGCAGTGCCGACTCGGAACAGCACTACGAGCAGTACTTC.

The genes are TRBV3-1 and TRBJ2-1; D remains unclear. Looked up from germline, CDR1 is LGHDT and CDR2 is YNNKEL (reference sequence). The CDR3 totals 14 residues. V lost 1 base to trimming and J lost 7 bases, with 11 bases between them. The CDR3 loop reads CASSQGSGANEQFF. Written as DNA, the CDR3 is TGTGCCAGCAGCCAAGGCAGTGGAGCAAATGAGCAGTTCTTC.

Ten or more counts support this clonotype. Germline is not matched at one junction end, which may reflect a read error. DNA of the CDR3: TGTGCCAGCAGCCGAACTAGCGGAGGGTCCTACGAGCAGTACTTC. Amino acids: CASSRTSGGSYEQYF. This chain connects TRBV5-1 to TRBJ2-7, with TRBD2 identical over 8 bases. Germline CDR1 SGHRS, CDR2 YFSETQ. The CDR3 consists of 15 residues. Using reference TRBV5-1 and TRBJ2-7 for the parts outside the CDR3, the full variable domain is KAGVTQTPRYLIKTRGQQVTLSCSPISGHRSVSWYQQTPGQGLQFLFEYFSETQRNKGNFPGRFSGRQFSNSRSEMNVSTLELGDSALYLCASSRTSGGSYEQYFGPGTRLTVT.

The sample holds a few counts of this clonotype. The chain employs TRBV3-1 and TRBJ2-5; the D is unclear. The CDR3 length is 15 residues. Germline V CDR1 and CDR2: LGHDT, YNNKEL (reference sequence). Trimming cost V 1 base and J 11 bases, with 20 bases left between them. The CDR3 nucleotides are TGTGCCAGCAGCCAAGGACTCACCCTGAGGAATGAGCAGTACTTC. Translated: CASSQGLTLRNEQYF.

This clonotype was seen ten or more times. This chain uses TRBV9 with TRBJ1-6, with D perhaps TRBD1 (5 bases). V lost 4 bases, J lost 6 bases, and 11 bases lay in between. This CDR3 comprises 14 residues. CDR1 and CDR2 (germline): SGDLS, YYNGEE. The CDR3 DNA sequence: TGTGCCAGCAGCCGGGACTGGGCTAATTCACCCCTCCACTTT. Protein product: CASSRDWANSPLHF. The full variable domain, completed using reference TRBV9 and TRBJ1-6, is DSGVTQTPKHLITATGQRVTLRCSPRSGDLSVYWYQQSLDQGLQFLIQYYNGEERAKGNILERFSAQQFPDLHSELNLSSLELGDSALYFCASSRDWANSPLHFGNGTRLTVT.

A few counts support this clonotype. The rearrangement joins TRBV29-1 to TRBJ1-2; D remains unclear. Trimming removed 6 bases from V and 5 bases from J, with 13 bases in between. CDR1 SQVTM and CDR2 ANQGSEA come from the germline V gene. The CDR3 loop spans 12 amino acids. CDR3 DNA: TGCAGCGTCCTCCTGGGCGGGTATGGCTACACCTTC. Translating gives CSVLLGGYGYTF.

This clonotype was counted a few times. This chain uses TRBV3-1 with TRBJ2-7; 8 bases line up with TRBD1. CDR3 length: 17 residues. Germline CDR1 LGHDT, CDR2 YNNKEL (reference sequence). Losses at the gene ends were 0 bases for V and 0 bases for J; bases not matched to a gene: 7. Written as DNA, the CDR3 is TGTGCCAGCAGCCAAGATTTTTGGGGACAGGTCTCCTACGAGCAGTACTTC. It yields the protein CASSQDFWGQVSYEQYF.

The table lists this clonotype with a few counts. J is TRBJ1-1 and V is TRBV20-1; D not resolved. Per germline, CDR1 DFQATT and CDR2 SNEGSKA (reference sequence). V lost 3 bases and J 0 bases, leaving 5 bases between the germline ends. This CDR3 contains 12 residues. CDR3 DNA sequence: TGCAGTGCTAGGGAACTGAACACTGAAGCTTTCTTT. Its translation: CSARELNTEAFF.

The sample holds many counts of this clonotype. The chain recombines TRBV20-1 with TRBJ2-1; D is uncertain. Germline V gives CDR1 DFQATT, CDR2 SNEGSKA (reference sequence). CDR3 length: 16 amino acids. Between the trimmed V and J ends, which lost 5 bases and 0 bases, there was a span of 17 bases. CDR3 sequence reads: CSAPVGRFSSYNEQFF. CDR3 coding DNA: TGCAGTGCTCCGGTGGGCCGGTTTAGCTCCTACAATGAGCAGTTCTTC.

With regard to this clonotype: This may arise from a read error, as a much more abundant clone is one base away. The chain employs TRBV21-1 and TRBJ1-2; no DNA check was done on the table's D call, TRBD1. TRBV21-1 is a recognized pseudogene. CDR3 length: 17 amino acids. The CDR3, as DNA: TGTGCCAGCAGCAAAGCACGAAGGGGGCTGCCCAGCTATGGCTACACCTTC. This sequence encodes CASSKARRGLPSYGYTF.

The rearrangement links TRBV5-6 to TRBJ1-6; TRBD1 might be the D (5 bases). Germline V gene lookup returns CDR1 SGHDT and CDR2 YYEEEE. The germline V and J ends were trimmed by 4 bases and 4 bases, with 15 bases remaining between them. CDR3 size: 16 residues. The CDR3 sequence: CASSTRQSLYNSPLHF. CDR3 coding DNA: TGTGCCAGCAGCACCCGACAGTCTCTGTATAATTCACCCCTCCACTTT. Combining the CDR3 with reference TRBV5-6 and TRBJ1-6 gives the whole variable domain DAGVTQSPTHLIKTRGQQVTLRCSPKSGHDTVSWYQQALGQGPQFIFQYYEEEERQRGNFPDRFSGHQFPNYSSELNVNALLLGDSALYLCASSTRQSLYNSPLHFGNGTRLTVT.

This chain connects TRBV14 to TRBJ2-7; 9 bases match TRBD1. Trimming cost V 4 bases and J 1 base; bases outside gene matches: 5. The CDR3 is 15 residues long. The germline V gene has CDR1 SGHDN and CDR2 FVKESK. CDR3 residues: CASSRGTGRSYEQYF. CDR3 nucleotide sequence: TGTGCCAGCAGCCGTGGGACAGGGAGGTCCTACGAGCAGTACTTC.

The chain carries TRBV6-1 and TRBJ1-1, with TRBD1 identical over 9 bases. The CDR3 consists of 15 residues. V shed 4 bases, J shed 4 bases, and the junction held 7 bases outside the gene matches. The V gene's germline CDR1 is MNHNS and CDR2 SASEGT. CDR3 DNA: TGTGCCAGCAGTGGATACAGGGGGCGCGGCACTGAAGCTTTCTTT. Translation: CASSGYRGRGTEAFF.

This rearrangement joins TRBV27 to TRBJ2-1, with D maybe TRBD2 (5 bases). The DNA end favors TRBJ2-7, so the J call may be wrong. This CDR3 contains 15 residues. The V gene's germline CDR1 is MNHEY and CDR2 SMNVEV (reference sequence). CDR3 DNA sequence: TGTGCCAGCTGGAAGGACTTTCCCGCCTACAATGAGCAGTACTTC. Protein sequence: CASWKDFPAYNEQYF.

The table lists this clonotype with a few counts. The V gene is TRBV9, the J gene TRBJ2-7; D is ambiguous. V dropped 0 bases and J dropped 3 bases, with 13 bases sitting between them. Germline V CDR1 and CDR2: SGDLS, YYNGEE. The CDR3 length is 15 residues. CDR3 in amino acids: CASSVVPGPFYEQYF. CDR3 bases: TGTGCCAGCAGCGTAGTCCCCGGACCGTTCTACGAGCAGTACTTC.

J is TRBJ1-2 and V is TRBV6-6; weak D call: TRBD1 (5 bases). Germline CDR1 MNHNY, CDR2 SVGAGI (reference sequence). Trimming pared 5 bases from V and 5 bases from J, leaving 12 bases between. This CDR3 has 13 residues. The CDR3 DNA sequence: TGTGCCAGCAGTAGGGGCAGCTCTTATGGCTACACCTTC. Residues: CASSRGSSYGYTF.

As to this clonotype: This likely comes from a read error, as the CDR3 has no conserved phenylalanine or tryptophan at its end. The chain couples TRBV20-1 to TRBJ2-7, with TRBD2 matching over 7 bases. CDR3 length: 17 amino acids. Germline V gives CDR1 DFQATT, CDR2 SNEGSKA (reference sequence). J lost 0 bases, V lost 1 base, and 12 bases had no gene match. The CDR3, as DNA: TGCAGTGCTAGAGTGCCCCCACTAGCGTATAGCTCCTACGAGCAGTACTTA. It encodes CSARVPPLAYSSYEQYL.

The J gene is TRBJ2-1, the V gene TRBV5-4; 11 positions match TRBD1. Germline loops: CDR1 SGHNT, CDR2 YYREEE (reference sequence). This CDR3 is 15 amino acids long. J was trimmed by 8 bases and V by 0 bases; bases with no gene match: 4. The CDR3 DNA sequence: TGTGCCAGCAGCTTGGGGACAGGGGGCGTGGATGAGCAGTTCTTC. Its protein is CASSLGTGGVDEQFF. The full variable domain, in which reference TRBV5-4 and TRBJ2-1 provide the parts outside the CDR3, is ETGVTQSPTHLIKTRGQQVTLRCSSQSGHNTVSWYQQALGQGPQFIFQYYREEENGRGNFPPRFSGLQFPNYSSELNVNALELDDSALYLCASSLGTGGVDEQFFGPGTRLTVL.

V usage is TRBV4-1 and J usage is TRBJ1-2, with D perhaps matching TRBD1 (5 bases). Germline V gives CDR1 MGHRA, CDR2 YSYEKL. V lost 0 bases and J lost 5, with 16 bases in between. The CDR3 is made up of 16 amino acids. The CDR3 loop is CASSQDGGGAKYGYTF. CDR3 DNA: TGCGCCAGCAGCCAAGACGGAGGAGGGGCAAAATATGGCTACACCTTC.